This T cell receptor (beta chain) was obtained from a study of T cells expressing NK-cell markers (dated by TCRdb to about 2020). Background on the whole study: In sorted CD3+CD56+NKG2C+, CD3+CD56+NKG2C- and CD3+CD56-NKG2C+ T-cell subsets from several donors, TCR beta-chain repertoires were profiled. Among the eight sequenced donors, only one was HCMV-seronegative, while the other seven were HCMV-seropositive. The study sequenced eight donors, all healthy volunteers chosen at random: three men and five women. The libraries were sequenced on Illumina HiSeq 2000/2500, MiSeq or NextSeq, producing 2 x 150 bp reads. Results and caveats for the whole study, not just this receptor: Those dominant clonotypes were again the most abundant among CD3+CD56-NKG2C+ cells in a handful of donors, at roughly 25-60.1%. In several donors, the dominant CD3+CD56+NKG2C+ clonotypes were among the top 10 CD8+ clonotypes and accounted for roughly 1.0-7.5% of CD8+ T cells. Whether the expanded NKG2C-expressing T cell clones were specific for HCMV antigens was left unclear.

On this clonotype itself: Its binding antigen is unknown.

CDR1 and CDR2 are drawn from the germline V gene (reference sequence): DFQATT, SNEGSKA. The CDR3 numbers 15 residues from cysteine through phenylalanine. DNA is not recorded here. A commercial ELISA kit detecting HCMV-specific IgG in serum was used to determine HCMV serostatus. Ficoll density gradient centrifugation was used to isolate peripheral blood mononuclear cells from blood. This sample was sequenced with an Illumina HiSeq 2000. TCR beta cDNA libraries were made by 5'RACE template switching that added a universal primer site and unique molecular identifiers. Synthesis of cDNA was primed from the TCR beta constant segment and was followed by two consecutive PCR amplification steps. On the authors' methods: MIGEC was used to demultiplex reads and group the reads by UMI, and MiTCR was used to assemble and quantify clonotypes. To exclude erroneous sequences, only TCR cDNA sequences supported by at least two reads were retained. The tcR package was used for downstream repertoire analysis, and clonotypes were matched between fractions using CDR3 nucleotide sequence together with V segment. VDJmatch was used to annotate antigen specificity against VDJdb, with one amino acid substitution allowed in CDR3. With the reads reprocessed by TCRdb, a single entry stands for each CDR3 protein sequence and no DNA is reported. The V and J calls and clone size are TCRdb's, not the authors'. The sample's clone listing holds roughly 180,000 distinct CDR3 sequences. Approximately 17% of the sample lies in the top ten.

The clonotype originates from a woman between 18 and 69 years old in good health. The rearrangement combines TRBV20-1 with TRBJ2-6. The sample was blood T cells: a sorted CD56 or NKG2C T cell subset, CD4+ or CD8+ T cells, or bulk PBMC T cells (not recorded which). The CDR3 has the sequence CSAREGSSGANVLTF.